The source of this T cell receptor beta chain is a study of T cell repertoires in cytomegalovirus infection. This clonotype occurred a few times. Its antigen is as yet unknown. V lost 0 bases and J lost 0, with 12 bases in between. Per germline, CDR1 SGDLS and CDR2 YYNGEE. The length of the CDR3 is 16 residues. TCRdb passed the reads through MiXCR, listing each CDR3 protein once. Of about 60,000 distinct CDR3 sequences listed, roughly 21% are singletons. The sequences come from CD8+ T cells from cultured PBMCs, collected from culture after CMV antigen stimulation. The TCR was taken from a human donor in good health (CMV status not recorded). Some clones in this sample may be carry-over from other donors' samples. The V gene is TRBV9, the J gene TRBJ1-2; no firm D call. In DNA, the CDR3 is TGTGCCAGCAGCGTAGCTAGGCACGGACCTAACTATGGCTACACCTTC. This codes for CASSVARHGPNYGYTF.